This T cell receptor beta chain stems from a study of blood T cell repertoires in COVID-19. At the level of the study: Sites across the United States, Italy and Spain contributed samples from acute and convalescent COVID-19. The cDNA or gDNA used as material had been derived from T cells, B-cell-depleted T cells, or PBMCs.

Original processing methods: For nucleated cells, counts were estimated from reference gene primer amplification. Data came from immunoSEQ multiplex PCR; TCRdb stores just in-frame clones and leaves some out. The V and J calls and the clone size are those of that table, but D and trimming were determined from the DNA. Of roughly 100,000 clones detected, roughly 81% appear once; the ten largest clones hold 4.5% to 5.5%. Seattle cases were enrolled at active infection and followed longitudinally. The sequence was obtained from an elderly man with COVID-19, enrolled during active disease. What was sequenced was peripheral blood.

CDR3 region: CASRPLDRGQPQHF. CDR3 DNA sequence: TGTGCCAGCAGACCCCTAGACAGGGGACAGCCCCAGCATTTT. The rearrangement uses TRBV27 and TRBJ1-5; 8 bases line up with TRBD1. V lost 6 bases to trimming and J lost 7 bases; unmatched junction nucleotides: 8. The CDR3 extends over 14 amino acids. CDR1 is MNHEY and CDR2 is SMNVEV in the germline V gene (reference sequence).